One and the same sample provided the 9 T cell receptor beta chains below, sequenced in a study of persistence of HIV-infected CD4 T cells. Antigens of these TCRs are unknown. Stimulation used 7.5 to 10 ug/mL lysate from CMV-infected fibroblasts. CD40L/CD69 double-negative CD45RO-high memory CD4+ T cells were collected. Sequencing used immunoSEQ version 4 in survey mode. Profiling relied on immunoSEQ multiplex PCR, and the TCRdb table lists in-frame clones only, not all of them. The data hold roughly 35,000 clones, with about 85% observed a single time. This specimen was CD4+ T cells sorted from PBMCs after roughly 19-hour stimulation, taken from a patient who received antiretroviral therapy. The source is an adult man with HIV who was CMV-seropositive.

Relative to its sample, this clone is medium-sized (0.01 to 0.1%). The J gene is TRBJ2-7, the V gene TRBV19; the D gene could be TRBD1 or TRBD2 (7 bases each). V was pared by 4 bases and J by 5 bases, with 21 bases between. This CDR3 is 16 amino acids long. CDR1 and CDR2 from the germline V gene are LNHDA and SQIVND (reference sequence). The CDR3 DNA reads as TGTGCCAGTAGTAAAAGACAGGGAGGGCGTGCGCACGAGCAGTACTTC. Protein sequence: CASSKRQGGRAHEQYF.

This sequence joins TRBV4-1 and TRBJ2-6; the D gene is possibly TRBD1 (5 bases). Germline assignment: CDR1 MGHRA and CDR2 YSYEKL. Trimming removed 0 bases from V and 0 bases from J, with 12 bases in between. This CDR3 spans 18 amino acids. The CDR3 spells CASSQEGSGSSGANVLTF. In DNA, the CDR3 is TGCGCCAGCAGCCAAGAGGGATCAGGGTCCTCTGGGGCCAACGTCCTGACTTTC.

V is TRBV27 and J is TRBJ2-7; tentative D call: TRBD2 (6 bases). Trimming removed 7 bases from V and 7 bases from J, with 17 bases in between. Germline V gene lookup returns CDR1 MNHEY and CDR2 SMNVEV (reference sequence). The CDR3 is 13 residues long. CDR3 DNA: TGTGCCAGCACCGCCCCCGGGGGAGAAGAGCAGTACTTC. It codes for CASTAPGGEEQYF.

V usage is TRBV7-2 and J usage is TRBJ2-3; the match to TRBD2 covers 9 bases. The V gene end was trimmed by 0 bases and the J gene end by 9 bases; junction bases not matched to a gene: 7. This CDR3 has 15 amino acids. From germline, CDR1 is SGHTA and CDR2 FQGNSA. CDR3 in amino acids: CASSLATSGRGTQYF. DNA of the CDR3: TGTGCCAGCAGCTTAGCGACTAGCGGTAGGGGGACGCAGTATTTT. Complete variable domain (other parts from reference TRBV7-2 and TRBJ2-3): GAGVSQSPSNKVTEKGKDVELRCDPISGHTALYWYRQSLGQGLEFLIYFQGNSAPDKSGLPSDRFSAERTGGSVSTLTIQRTQQEDSAVYLCASSLATSGRGTQYFGPGTRLTVL.

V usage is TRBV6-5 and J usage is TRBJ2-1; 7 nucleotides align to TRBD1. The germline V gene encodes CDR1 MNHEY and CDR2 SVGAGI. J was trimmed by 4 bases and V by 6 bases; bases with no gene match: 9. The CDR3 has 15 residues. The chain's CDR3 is CASSLQGVQYNEQFF. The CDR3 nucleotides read TGTGCCAGCAGCCTTCAGGGGGTGCAATACAATGAGCAGTTCTTC.

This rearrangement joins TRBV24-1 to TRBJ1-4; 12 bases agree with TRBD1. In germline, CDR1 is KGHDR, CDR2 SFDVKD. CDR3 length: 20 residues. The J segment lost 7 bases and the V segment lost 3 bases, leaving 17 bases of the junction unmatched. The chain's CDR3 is CATSDPGTGGEGGEVEKLFF. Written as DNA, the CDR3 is TGTGCCACCAGTGATCCGGGGACAGGGGGCGAAGGGGGCGAGGTTGAAAAACTGTTTTTT.

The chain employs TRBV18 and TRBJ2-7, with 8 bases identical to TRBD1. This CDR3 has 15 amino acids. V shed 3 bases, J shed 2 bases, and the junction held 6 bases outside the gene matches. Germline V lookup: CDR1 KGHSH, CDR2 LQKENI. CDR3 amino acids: CASSPDRAKAYEQYF. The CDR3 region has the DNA TGTGCCAGCTCACCGGACAGGGCAAAGGCCTACGAGCAGTACTTC.

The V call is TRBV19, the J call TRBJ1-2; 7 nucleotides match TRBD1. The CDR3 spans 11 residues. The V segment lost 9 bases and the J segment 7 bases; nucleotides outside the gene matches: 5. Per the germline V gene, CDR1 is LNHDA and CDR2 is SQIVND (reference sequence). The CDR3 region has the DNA TGTGCCAGCACGACAGGGTTTGGCTACACCTTC. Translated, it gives CASTTGFGYTF.

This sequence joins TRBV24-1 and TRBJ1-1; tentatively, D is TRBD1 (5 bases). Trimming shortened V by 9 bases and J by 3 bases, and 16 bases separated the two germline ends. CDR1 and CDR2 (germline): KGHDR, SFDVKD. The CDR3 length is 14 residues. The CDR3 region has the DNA TGTGCCACCTCGGGGGGATCGATCGACACTGAAGCTTTCTTT. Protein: CATSGGSIDTEAFF.